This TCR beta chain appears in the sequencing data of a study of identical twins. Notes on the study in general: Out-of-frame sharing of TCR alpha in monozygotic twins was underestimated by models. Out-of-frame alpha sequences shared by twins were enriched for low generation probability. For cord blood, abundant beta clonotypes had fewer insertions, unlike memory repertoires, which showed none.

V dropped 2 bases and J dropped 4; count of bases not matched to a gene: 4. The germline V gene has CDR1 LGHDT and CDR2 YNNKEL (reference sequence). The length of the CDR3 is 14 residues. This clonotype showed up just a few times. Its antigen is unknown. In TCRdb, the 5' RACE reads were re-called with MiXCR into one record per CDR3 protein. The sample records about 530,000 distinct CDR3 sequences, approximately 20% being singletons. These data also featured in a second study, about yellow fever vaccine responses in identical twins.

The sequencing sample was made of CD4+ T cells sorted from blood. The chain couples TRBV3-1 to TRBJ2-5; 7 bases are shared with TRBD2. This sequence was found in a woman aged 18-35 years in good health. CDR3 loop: CASSQRTRGETQYF. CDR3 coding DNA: TGTGCCAGCAGCCAACGGACTAGGGGAGAGACCCAGTACTTC.